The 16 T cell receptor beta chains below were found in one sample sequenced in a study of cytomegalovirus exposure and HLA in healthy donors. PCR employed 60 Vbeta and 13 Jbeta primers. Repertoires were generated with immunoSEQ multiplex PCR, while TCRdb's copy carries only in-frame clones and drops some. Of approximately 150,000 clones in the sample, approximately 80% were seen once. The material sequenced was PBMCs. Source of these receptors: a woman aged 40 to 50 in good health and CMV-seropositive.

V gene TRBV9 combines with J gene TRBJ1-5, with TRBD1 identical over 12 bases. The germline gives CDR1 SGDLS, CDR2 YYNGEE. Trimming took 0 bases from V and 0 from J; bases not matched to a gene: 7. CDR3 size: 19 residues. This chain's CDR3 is CASSVGSGQGADSNQPQHF. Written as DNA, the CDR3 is TGTGCCAGCAGCGTAGGATCGGGACAGGGGGCTGATAGCAATCAGCCCCAGCATTTT.

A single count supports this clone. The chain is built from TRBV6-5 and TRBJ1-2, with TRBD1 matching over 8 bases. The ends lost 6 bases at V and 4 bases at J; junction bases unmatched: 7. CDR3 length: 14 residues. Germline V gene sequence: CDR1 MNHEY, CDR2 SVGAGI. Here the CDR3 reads CASRSGQGGYGYTF. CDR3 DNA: TGTGCCAGCAGAAGCGGACAGGGAGGCTATGGCTACACCTTC.

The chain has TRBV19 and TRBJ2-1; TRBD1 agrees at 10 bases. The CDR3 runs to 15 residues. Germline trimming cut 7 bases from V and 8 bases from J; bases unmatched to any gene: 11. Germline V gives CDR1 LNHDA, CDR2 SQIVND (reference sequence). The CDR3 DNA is TGTGCCAGTACCCGACAGGGGGCGATTCCCTATGAGCAGTTCTTC. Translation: CASTRQGAIPYEQFF.

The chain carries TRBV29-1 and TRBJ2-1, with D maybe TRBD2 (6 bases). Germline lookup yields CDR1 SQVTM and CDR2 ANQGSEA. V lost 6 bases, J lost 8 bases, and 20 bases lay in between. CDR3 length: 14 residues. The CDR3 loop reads CSVSRLGAIDEQFF. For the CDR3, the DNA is TGCAGCGTCTCCAGACTAGGAGCTATCGATGAGCAGTTCTTC.

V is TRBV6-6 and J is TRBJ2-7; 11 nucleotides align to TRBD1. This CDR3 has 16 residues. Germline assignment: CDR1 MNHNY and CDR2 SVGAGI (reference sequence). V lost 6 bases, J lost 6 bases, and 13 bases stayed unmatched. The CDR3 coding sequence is TGTGCCAGCAGCAGGCCCCCCGGACAGGGGGCGTCCGAGCAGTACTTC. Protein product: CASSRPPGQGASEQYF.

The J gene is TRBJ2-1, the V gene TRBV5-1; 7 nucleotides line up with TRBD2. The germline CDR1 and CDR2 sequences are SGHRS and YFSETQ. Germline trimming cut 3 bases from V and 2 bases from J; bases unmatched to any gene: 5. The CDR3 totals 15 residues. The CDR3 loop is CASSSGGSPYNEQFF. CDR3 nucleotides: TGCGCCAGCAGCTCGGGGGGATCGCCCTACAATGAGCAGTTCTTC. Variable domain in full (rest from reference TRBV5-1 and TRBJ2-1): KAGVTQTPRYLIKTRGQQVTLSCSPISGHRSVSWYQQTPGQGLQFLFEYFSETQRNKGNFPGRFSGRQFSNSRSEMNVSTLELGDSALYLCASSSGGSPYNEQFFGPGTRLTVL.

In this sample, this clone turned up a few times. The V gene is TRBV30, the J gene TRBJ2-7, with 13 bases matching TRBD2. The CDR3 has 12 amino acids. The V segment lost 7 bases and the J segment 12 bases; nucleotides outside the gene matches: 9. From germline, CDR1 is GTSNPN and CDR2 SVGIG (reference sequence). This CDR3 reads CASRGTSGTWYF. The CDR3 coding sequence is TGTGCCTCCCGGGGGACTAGCGGGACGTGGTACTTC.

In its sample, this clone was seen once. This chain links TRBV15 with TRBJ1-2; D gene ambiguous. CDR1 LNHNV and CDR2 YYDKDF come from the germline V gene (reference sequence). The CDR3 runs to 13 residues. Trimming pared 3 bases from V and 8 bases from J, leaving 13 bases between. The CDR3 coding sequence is TGTGCCACCAGCAGGGATTCACTGAGGGGCTACACCTTC. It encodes CATSRDSLRGYTF.

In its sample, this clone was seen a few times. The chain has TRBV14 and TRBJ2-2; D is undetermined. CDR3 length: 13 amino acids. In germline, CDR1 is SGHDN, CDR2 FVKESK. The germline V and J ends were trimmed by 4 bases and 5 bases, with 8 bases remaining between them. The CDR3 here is CASSRRTTGELFF. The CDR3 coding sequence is TGTGCCAGCAGCCGGAGAACTACCGGGGAGCTGTTTTTT.

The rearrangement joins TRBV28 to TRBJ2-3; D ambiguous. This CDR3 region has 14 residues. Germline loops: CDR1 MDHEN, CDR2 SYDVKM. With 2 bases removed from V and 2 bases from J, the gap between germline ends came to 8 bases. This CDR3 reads CASSLGSTTDTQYF. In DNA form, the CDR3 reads TGTGCCAGCAGTTTAGGTAGCACCACAGATACGCAGTATTTT.

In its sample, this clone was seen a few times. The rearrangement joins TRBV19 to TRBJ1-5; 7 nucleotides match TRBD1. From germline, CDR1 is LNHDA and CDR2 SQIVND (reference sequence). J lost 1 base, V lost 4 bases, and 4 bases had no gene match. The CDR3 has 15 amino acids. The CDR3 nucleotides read TGTGCCAGTAGTAATCAGGGGGTCAGCAATCAGCCCCAGCATTTT. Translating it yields CASSNQGVSNQPQHF.

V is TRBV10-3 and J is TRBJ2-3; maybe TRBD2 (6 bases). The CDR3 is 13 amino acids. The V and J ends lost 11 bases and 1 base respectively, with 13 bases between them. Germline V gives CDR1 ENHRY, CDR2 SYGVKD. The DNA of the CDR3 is TGTGCCTTCGGCTCGGGAGGCACAGATACGCAGTATTTT. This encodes CAFGSGGTDTQYF.

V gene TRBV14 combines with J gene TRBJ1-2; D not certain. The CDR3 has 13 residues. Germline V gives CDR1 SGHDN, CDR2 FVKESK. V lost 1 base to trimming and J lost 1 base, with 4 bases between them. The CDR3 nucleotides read TGTGCCAGCAGCCAAGTTAGTAACTATGGCTACACCTTC. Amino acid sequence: CASSQVSNYGYTF.

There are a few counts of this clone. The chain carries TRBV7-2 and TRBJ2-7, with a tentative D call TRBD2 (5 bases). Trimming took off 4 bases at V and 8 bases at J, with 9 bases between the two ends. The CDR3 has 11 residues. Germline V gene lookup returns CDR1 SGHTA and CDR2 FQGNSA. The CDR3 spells CASSSGVQQYF. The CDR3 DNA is TGTGCCAGCAGCTCCGGGGTCCAGCAGTACTTC.

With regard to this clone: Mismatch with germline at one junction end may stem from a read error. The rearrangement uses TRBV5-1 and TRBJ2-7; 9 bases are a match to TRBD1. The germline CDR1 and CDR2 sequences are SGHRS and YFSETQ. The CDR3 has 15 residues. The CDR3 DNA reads TGCGCCAGCAGCCCCGAACCGGATAGGGGACAGGGCTTGGACTTC. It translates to CASSPEPDRGQGLDF.

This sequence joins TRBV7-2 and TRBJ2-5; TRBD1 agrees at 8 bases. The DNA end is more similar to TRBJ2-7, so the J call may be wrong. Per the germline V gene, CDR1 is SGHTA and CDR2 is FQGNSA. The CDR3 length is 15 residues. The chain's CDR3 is CASSPGQGRTYEQYF. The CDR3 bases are TGTGCCAGCAGCCCCGGACAGGGACGCACCTACGAGCAGTACTTC.